The source of this T cell receptor beta chain is a study of preoperative IRX-2 immunotherapy in early breast cancer. Profiling relied on immunoSEQ multiplex PCR, and the TCRdb table lists in-frame clones only, not all of them. This table has about 98,000 clones, about nine tenths appearing once. As for treatment: preoperative locoregional IRX-2 cytokine immunotherapy. This phase Ib study tested locoregional IRX-2 cytokine immunotherapy given before surgery. Per germline, CDR1 SGHRS and CDR2 YFSETQ. This CDR3 comprises 14 residues. V lost 0 bases to trimming and J lost 6 bases, with 10 bases between them.

The source material was tumor tissue, sampled after IRX-2 immunotherapy. J is TRBJ2-1 and V is TRBV5-1; D remains ambiguous. The sequence came from a human donor with breast cancer. This CDR3 is CASSLEGSSNEQFF. The DNA for the CDR3 is TGCGCCAGCAGCTTGGAGGGTAGCAGCAATGAGCAGTTCTTC.